Presented here are 10 T cell receptor beta chains from one specimen sequenced in a study of spatial heterogeneity in lung cancer. Regarding the study as a whole: Intratumoral expanded alpha and beta TCR counts were found to track tumor mutation counts.

Antigen specificity for these receptors is unknown. Indicated time point: sample taken at primary tumor resection. TCRdb itself ran the 5' RACE reads through MiXCR, one entry per CDR3 protein. The data contain around 10,000 distinct CDR3 sequences, 6.3% of them singletons. Sequenced material: lung tumor tissue, taken at surgery. The receptor source for this set is a female donor with early-stage non-small cell lung cancer.

This clonotype was picked up a small number of times. This chain joins TRBV5-1 and TRBJ2-6; D possibly corresponds to TRBD1 (5 bases). CDR1 SGHRS and CDR2 YFSETQ come from the germline V gene. The CDR3 loop spans 15 amino acids. Trimming took off 2 bases at V and 1 base at J, with 7 bases between the two ends. CDR3 amino acids: CASSFTGSGANVLTF. DNA for the CDR3: TGCGCCAGCAGCTTTACAGGATCTGGGGCCAACGTCCTGACTTTC.

The CDR3, as DNA: TGTGCCAGCAGCCGGCTCGGCACAGATACGCAGTATTTT. Translation: CASSRLGTDTQYF. The chain recombines TRBV5-4 with TRBJ2-3; D unresolved. Germline values: CDR1 SGHNT, CDR2 YYREEE (reference sequence). V was pared by 4 bases and J by 1 base, with 7 bases between. The CDR3 consists of 13 residues.

Sample share makes this clonotype medium-sized (0.01 to 0.1%). CDR3 loop: CASELSTVVGLAGRASYNEQFF. The DNA for the CDR3 is TGTGCCAGCGAGCTTAGTACGGTCGTGGGCCTAGCGGGACGAGCTTCCTACAATGAGCAGTTCTTC. This rearrangement joins TRBV7-9 to TRBJ2-1, with 9 bases identical to TRBD2. From germline, CDR1 is SEHNR and CDR2 FQNEAQ (reference sequence). J gave up 1 base and V 8 bases, and 27 bases lay outside the gene matches. CDR3 length: 22 residues. The full variable domain, in which reference TRBV7-9 and TRBJ2-1 provide the parts outside the CDR3, is DTGVSQNPRHKITKRGQNVTFRCDPISEHNRLYWYRQTLGQGPEFLTYFQNEAQLEKSRLLSDRFSAERPKGSFSTLEIQRTEQGDSAMYLCASELSTVVGLAGRASYNEQFFGPGTRLTVL.

At least ten counts were recorded for this clonotype. The chain carries TRBV4-2 and TRBJ2-6; D is perhaps TRBD1 or TRBD2 (5 bases each). CDR3 size: 16 residues. Looked up from germline, CDR1 is LGHNA and CDR2 is YNFKEQ. Between the trimmed V and J ends, which lost 3 bases and 1 base, there was a span of 10 bases. As DNA, the CDR3 is TGTGCCAGCAGCCATTTCGAGGGGTCTGGGGCCAACGTCCTGACTTTC. The encoded protein is CASSHFEGSGANVLTF.

This clonotype is medium-sized by share. This chain uses TRBV29-1 with TRBJ2-7; the match to TRBD2 covers 8 bases. CDR1 is SQVTM, CDR2 ANQGSEA, per germline. Losses at the gene ends were 3 bases for V and 3 bases for J; bases not matched to a gene: 13. This CDR3 is built from 16 residues. CDR3 residues: CSVDVSRPSGYYEQYF. CDR3 in DNA: TGCAGCGTTGACGTCTCCCGGCCTAGCGGGTACTACGAGCAGTACTTC.

V gene TRBV4-3 combines with J gene TRBJ2-3; a possible D gene is TRBD1 (5 bases). Germline V gives CDR1 LGHNA, CDR2 YSLEER. The CDR3 length is 16 residues. V was clipped by 0 bases and J by 6 bases, with 16 bases between them. The CDR3 here is CASSQDMRRGQDTQYF. CDR3 coding DNA: TGCGCCAGCAGCCAAGATATGAGAAGGGGCCAGGATACGCAGTATTTT.

This rearrangement joins TRBV6-6 to TRBJ2-7; possible D gene TRBD1, 5 bases. Germline CDR1 is MNHNY and CDR2 is SVGAGI (reference sequence). This CDR3 has 11 residues. The germline V and J ends were trimmed by 6 bases and 7 bases, with 10 bases remaining between them. The CDR3 DNA reads TGTGCCAGCAGACAGGCTGGGGAGCAGTACTTC. It codes for CASRQAGEQYF.

This clonotype has ten or more counts. The J gene is TRBJ2-5, the V gene TRBV18; weak D call: TRBD1 (6 bases). Germline V gene data show CDR1 as KGHSH and CDR2 as LQKENI. V shed 0 bases and J shed 4 bases, with 12 bases lying between them. The CDR3 runs to 15 residues. Here the CDR3 DNA reads TGTGCCAGCTCACCACCCTGGACAGAAGGAGAGACCCAGTACTTC. Its protein is CASSPPWTEGETQYF. Looking up the rest from reference TRBV18 and TRBJ2-5 gives the full variable domain: NAGVMQNPRHLVRRRGQEARLRCSPMKGHSHVYWYRQLPEEGLKFMVYLQKENIIDESGMPKERFSAEFPKEGPSILRIQQVVRGDSAAYFCASSPPWTEGETQYFGPGTRLLVL.

This clonotype has at least ten counts. J is TRBJ2-3 and V is TRBV20-1; D is ambiguous. CDR1 DFQATT and CDR2 SNEGSKA come from the germline V gene (reference sequence). Deletions cut 1 base from V and 0 bases from J, with 17 bases between. The CDR3 consists of 17 residues. The CDR3 reads CSARGSDRQPSTDTQYF. CDR3 bases: TGCAGTGCTAGAGGATCGGACCGACAACCTAGCACAGATACGCAGTATTTT.

Judged by abundance, this clonotype is medium-sized. J is TRBJ2-3 and V is TRBV4-3, with D possibly matching TRBD1 (5 bases). The CDR3 extends over 15 amino acids. The germline V gene encodes CDR1 LGHNA and CDR2 YSLEER. V was trimmed by 3 bases and J by 3 bases, leaving 13 bases between them. This CDR3 reads CASSQADSSTDTQYF. CDR3 DNA sequence: TGCGCCAGCAGCCAGGCCGACAGTTCTACAGATACGCAGTATTTT.